The TCR beta chain described here comes from a study of blood T cell repertoires in COVID-19. The wider study: The United States, Italy and Spain provided the acute and convalescent COVID-19 samples. The analysed material was cDNA or gDNA that came from T cells, B-cell-depleted T cells, or PBMCs.

With 1 base removed from V and 0 bases from J, the gap between germline ends came to 14 bases. The CDR3 covers 17 residues. The germline V gene encodes CDR1 SGHRS and CDR2 YFSETQ. Per the original methods: Reference gene primer amplification in the assay estimated nucleated cell counts. This table comes from immunoSEQ multiplex PCR, and its TCRdb copy is limited to in-frame clones, with some not included. V and J calls and clone size follow that table, whereas D and trimming were derived from the DNA. The sample contains more than 150,000 clones, roughly 79% of which appear only once. Seattle patients were enrolled during active infection and followed longitudinally.

This sequence was found in a woman of 80 years or more with COVID-19, enrolled during active disease. The sequenced material came from peripheral blood. The chain carries TRBV5-1 and TRBJ1-3, with D perhaps TRBD1 (5 bases). CDR3 coding DNA: TGCGCCAGCAGCTTGAACCCAGGGCTTTCCTCTGGAAACACCATATATTTT. This translates into CASSLNPGLSSGNTIYF.